The present T cell receptor beta chain was sequenced within a study of identical twins. Overall study results and limits: Partial confounding of zero-insertion analyses by invariant MAIT and iNKT cells was possible.

As concerns this clonotype: What it recognizes is unknown.

The germline CDR1 and CDR2 sequences are DFQATT and SNEGSKA (reference sequence). The germline V and J ends were trimmed by 3 bases and 4 bases, with 10 bases remaining between them. This CDR3 comprises 13 residues. A single record per CDR3 protein comes from TCRdb applying MiXCR to the 5' RACE reads. The data show over 600,000 distinct CDR3 sequences, 21% seen once. The sample was also linked to a second study, of T cells expressing NK-cell markers.

The TCR originated in a woman aged 18-29 years in good health. The chain has TRBV20-1 and TRBJ1-5; D is unresolved. Material: PBMCs. CDR3 amino acids: CSASRRQNQPQHF. The DNA of the CDR3 is TGCAGTGCTAGTAGGCGGCAAAATCAGCCCCAGCATTTT.